This is a list of T cell receptor beta chains from one sample in a study of PD-L1 blockade in urothelial cancer. Produced via immunoSEQ multiplex PCR; TCRdb's table is partial and in-frame only. The sample holds tens of thousands of clones, about 85% seen once. The sequences come from PBMCs, collected around atezolizumab (anti-PD-L1) treatment. These receptor sequences come from a man in his sixties with urothelial cancer. The CDR3 runs from the conserved cysteine through the conserved F or W. Fields, in order: J gene, V gene, clone size, D gene, CDR3 DNA, CDR3 protein. A D gene is named only where the DNA matches it firmly. Clone size appears in some rows only: once, few, many, or a class for an expanded clone.

>TRBJ1-4|TRBV7-9|NA|NA
TGTGCCAGCAGCTGGGCAGGAGGGACAACTAATGAAAAACTGTTTTTT
CASSWAGGTTNEKLFF
>TRBJ2-7|TRBV28|NA|NA
TGTGCCAGCAGTTTCGGGGGTCCGATCTACGAGCAGTACTTC
CASSFGGPIYEQYF
>TRBJ2-7|TRBV6-7|NA|NA
TGTGCCAGCAGTTACTCCAGGGATTGTGGCGAGCAGTACTTC
CASSYSRDCGEQYF
>TRBJ2-7|TRBV6-1|once|TRBD1
TGTGCCAGCAAACAGGGGGCGGTTTACGAGCAGTACTTC
CASKQGAVYEQYF
>TRBJ1-6|TRBV19|few|NA
TGTGCCAGTATTTCAGGGCCTCCCTGGACTTCACCCCTCCACTTT
CASISGPPWTSPLHF
>TRBJ2-7|TRBV10-1|few|NA
TGCGCCAGCAGTGACCGGTGGCTCGGGGTTTCCGAGCAGTACTTC
CASSDRWLGVSEQYF
>TRBJ1-5|TRBV5-1|once|NA
TGCGCCAGCAGCCTAGGGGGGGATCAGCCCCAGCATTTT
CASSLGGDQPQHF
>TRBJ2-5|TRBV10-3|NA|NA
TGTGCCATCAGGGGCGCAGGGCTGGAGACCCAGTACTTC
CAIRGAGLETQYF
>TRBJ1-1|TRBV5-1|NA|TRBD1
TGCGCCAGCAGCCATGGGACAGTGAACACTGAAGCTTTCTTT
CASSHGTVNTEAFF
>TRBJ2-7|TRBV28|NA|NA
TGTGCCAGCAGTAGGACAGCCTACGAGCAGTACTTC
CASSRTAYEQYF
>TRBJ1-2|TRBV2|NA|TRBD1
TGTGCCAGCAGAGGACAGGGGGCCTATGGCTACACCTTC
CASRGQGAYGYTF
>TRBJ2-2|TRBV29-1|NA|TRBD1
TGCAGCGTTGTCAATGAGGGACAGGGCCTCCGCACCGGGGAGCTGTTTTTT
CSVVNEGQGLRTGELFF
>TRBJ1-2|TRBV2|NA|TRBD1
TGTGCCAGCAGCAGGACAGGCCTGGGCTATGGCTACACCTTC
CASSRTGLGYGYTF
>TRBJ2-5|TRBV25-1|once|NA
TGTGCCAGCAGTGAACGCACACCCCCAGAGACCCAGTACTTC
CASSERTPPETQYF
>TRBJ2-7|TRBV5-1|NA|NA
TGCGCCAGCAGCCCGACAGGCCGCTCCAGCTCCTACGAGCAGTACTTC
CASSPTGRSSSYEQYF
>TRBJ2-2|TRBV6-5|NA|TRBD2
TGTGCCAGCAGTTATTGGCTAGCGGGGGGCGGGGAGCTGTTTTTT
CASSYWLAGGGELFF
>TRBJ2-5|TRBV28|NA|TRBD2
TGTGCCAGCAGTTTAGAAGGGACTAGCGGGGGGTCCGGACGCGCCCAGTACTTC
CASSLEGTSGGSGRAQYF
>TRBJ2-1|TRBV4-3|NA|TRBD2
TGCGCCAGCAGCCATTCTACGGGGGGGTGGGACAATGAGCAGTTCTTC
CASSHSTGGWDNEQFF
>TRBJ2-7|TRBV10-1|NA|NA
TGCGCCAGCAGTGACCACTACGAGCAGTACTTC
CASSDHYEQYF
>TRBJ1-3|TRBV7-9|NA|NA
TGTGCCAGCAGCGACAAGCCTAGGACAGATGGAAACACCATATATTTT
CASSDKPRTDGNTIYF
>TRBJ2-7|TRBV11-2|NA|TRBD2
TGTGCCAGCAGCTTAGATGGACTAGCGGGGGCCGAGCAGTACTTC
CASSLDGLAGAEQYF
>TRBJ1-4|TRBV7-9|NA|TRBD1
TGTGCCAGCAGCTTAAGAGGGACAGGGGAAGAAAAACTGTTTTTT
CASSLRGTGEEKLFF
>TRBJ2-1|TRBV5-1|NA|TRBD1
TGCGCCAGCAGCTTGGGACAGGGTACCGATGAGCAGTTCTTC
CASSLGQGTDEQFF
>TRBJ1-5|TRBV19|NA|TRBD1
TGTGCCAGTAGCAAGACAGGGAACAATCAGCCCCAGCATTTT
CASSKTGNNQPQHF
>TRBJ2-3|TRBV7-9|NA|TRBD2
TGTGCCAGCAGCTTCGTACGCGGGGGGACCACAGATACGCAGTATTTT
CASSFVRGGTTDTQYF
>TRBJ2-1|TRBV5-4|NA|TRBD2
TGTGCCAGCAGCTTGGCCGCGACTAGCCGGAATGAGCAGTTCTTC
CASSLAATSRNEQFF
>TRBJ2-1|TRBV5-1|NA|TRBD1
TGCGCCAGCTCCGGACAGGGCTACAATGAGCAGTTCTTC
CASSGQGYNEQFF
>TRBJ2-7|TRBV7-9|NA|NA
TGTGCCAGCAGCCCAGTAACGGGGGAAGGAAACGAGCAGTACTTC
CASSPVTGEGNEQYF
>TRBJ1-4|TRBV15|hyperexpanded|TRBD1
TGTGCCACCTCCCCGGGACAGGGGGAAGAAAAACTGTTTTTT
CATSPGQGEEKLFF
>TRBJ2-3|TRBV18|NA|TRBD2
TGTGCCAGCTCACTATCCGGGACTAACACAGATACGCAGTATTTT
CASSLSGTNTDTQYF
>TRBJ1-5|TRBV10-3|NA|NA
TGTGCCATCAGTCCCGTGGCGGGCGATCAGCCCCAGCATTTT
CAISPVAGDQPQHF
>TRBJ1-1|TRBV30|NA|NA
TGTGCCTGGAGGTCTGGGGGGTGGTTCACTGAAGCTTTCTTT
CAWRSGGWFTEAFF
>TRBJ1-3|TRBV4-1|NA|TRBD1
TGCGCCAGCAGCCAAGCGAATACAGGGGGTTTTCGAAACACCATATATTTT
CASSQANTGGFRNTIYF
>TRBJ1-5|TRBV19|NA|NA
TGTGCCAGTAGTTGGGTCAGCGCATATAATCAGCCCCAGCATTTT
CASSWVSAYNQPQHF
>TRBJ2-3|TRBV28|NA|NA
TGTGCCAGCAGCTTAAATTGGGGGAGGACAGATACGCAGTATTTT
CASSLNWGRTDTQYF
>TRBJ1-1|TRBV6-5|NA|NA
TGTGCCAGCAGTTCACAGGGATCCGCCGCTTTCTTT
CASSSQGSAAFF
>TRBJ2-1|TRBV7-3|NA|NA
TGTGCCAGCGGGGTTGGGGGAGGCAATGAGCAGTTCTTC
CASGVGGGNEQFF
>TRBJ1-5|TRBV30|NA|NA
TGTGCCTGGAGTGGGCAGAATCAGCCCCAGCATTTT
CAWSGQNQPQHF
>TRBJ2-5|TRBV10-2|once|NA
TGCGCCAGCAGTCCTCAAGAGACCCAGTACTTC
CASSPQETQYF
>TRBJ2-3|TRBV11-3|NA|TRBD1
TGTGCCAGCAGCTTTGGACAGGGGTTGACAGATACGCAGTATTTT
CASSFGQGLTDTQYF
>TRBJ2-2|TRBV9|NA|NA
TGTGCCAGCAGCGGGGCGACAGGTGGCTCGAACACCGGGGAGCTGTTTTTT
CASSGATGGSNTGELFF
>TRBJ1-2|TRBV7-2|NA|NA
TGTGCCAGCAGCTTAGCGGGGGGGCAGGGCTACACCTTC
CASSLAGGQGYTF
>TRBJ2-2|TRBV28|NA|NA
TGTGCCAGCAGCCCCTCAAAGCTAGTCCGGACCGGGGAGCTGTTTTTT
CASSPSKLVRTGELFF
>TRBJ2-3|TRBV5-1|NA|TRBD2
TGCGCCAGCAGCTTGACTAGCGGCGCAGATACGCAGTATTTT
CASSLTSGADTQYF
>TRBJ1-1|TRBV6-1|NA|TRBD1
TGTGCCAGCAGTGTTCAGGGATGGCAGGGGGCGACTGAAGCTTTCTTT
CASSVQGWQGATEAFF
>TRBJ1-1|TRBV6-1|NA|NA
TGTGCCAGCAGCCCAAGGGGGGGATACACTGAAGCTTTCTTT
CASSPRGGYTEAFF
>TRBJ1-2|TRBV9|NA|TRBD1
TGTGCCAGCAGCGTAGACCGGACAGGGGCGGCCTACACCTTC
CASSVDRTGAAYTF
>TRBJ1-1|TRBV5-1|NA|NA
TGCGCCAGCAGCTCACAGGGCGTTGCTTTCTTT
CASSSQGVAFF
>TRBJ1-3|TRBV5-1|NA|NA
TGCGCCAGCAGCTTGGCTGGAGGAGTCTCTGGAAACACCATATATTTT
CASSLAGGVSGNTIYF
>TRBJ1-5|TRBV27|NA|TRBD1
TGTGCCAGCAGGATGCACCAGGGGGCAGCTCAGCCCCAGCATTTT
CASRMHQGAAQPQHF
>TRBJ2-5|TRBV27|NA|TRBD1
TGTGCCAGCAGTCCCGGGACAGGGACGGTTGAGACCCAGTACTTC
CASSPGTGTVETQYF
>TRBJ2-5|TRBV7-8|NA|TRBD1
TGTGCCAGCAGCTACCCTATCGGACAGGGTCGTTGGGAGACCCAGTACTTC
CASSYPIGQGRWETQYF
>TRBJ2-7|TRBV4-2|NA|TRBD1
TGTGCCAGCAGCCAAGAGGTAGGGACAGGGGGCCTTGAGCAGTACTTC
CASSQEVGTGGLEQYF
>TRBJ2-4|TRBV18|NA|NA
TGTGCCAGCTCACCCCTAACCGGGACTGAAGGCAAAAACATTCAGTACTTC
CASSPLTGTEGKNIQYF
>TRBJ2-3|TRBV6-6|NA|NA
TGTGCCAGCAGTTACGATGCGGTCCAGGGTACGCAGTATTTT
CASSYDAVQGTQYF
>TRBJ2-7|TRBV5-5|NA|NA
TGTGCCAGCAGCTTCTACGCGACCGGGGGTAACGAGCAGTACTTC
CASSFYATGGNEQYF
>TRBJ1-2|TRBV7-8|NA|TRBD1
TGTGCCAGCAGCTTAGGTGTAGGGGGCGATGGCTACACCTTC
CASSLGVGGDGYTF